The clone carrying this TCR beta chain occurred a few times. The target antigen is unknown. The germline V gene has CDR1 SEHNR and CDR2 FQNEAQ (reference sequence). Losses at the gene ends were 6 bases for V and 1 base for J; bases not matched to a gene: 4. The CDR3 totals 14 residues. The sample comes from a study of cytomegalovirus exposure and HLA in healthy donors. General study findings and limits: Sequencing had likely introduced a cluster of highly shared sequence variants as an artifact. The investigators catalogued 150 or so TCR beta chains as cytomegalovirus-associated. Researchers left out some V segments, among them TRBV6-2 and TRBV6-3, as indistinguishable.

PCR involved 60 Vbeta and 13 Jbeta primers. Data came from immunoSEQ multiplex PCR; TCRdb stores just in-frame clones and leaves some out. This sample has about 130,000 clones, with roughly four fifths found just once. The donors (healthy individuals) were bone marrow donors. The chain carries TRBV7-9 and TRBJ2-5; the match to TRBD2 covers 8 bases. The clonotype comes from a boy between 2 and 10 years old in good health and CMV-seronegative. The specimen sequenced was PBMCs. The CDR3 here is CASRPAGGQETQYF. The DNA of the CDR3 is TGTGCCAGCAGACCTGCGGGGGGCCAAGAGACCCAGTACTTC. The full variable domain, with the rest looked up from reference TRBV7-9 and TRBJ2-5, is DTGVSQNPRHKITKRGQNVTFRCDPISEHNRLYWYRQTLGQGPEFLTYFQNEAQLEKSRLLSDRFSAERPKGSFSTLEIQRTEQGDSAMYLCASRPAGGQETQYFGPGTRLLVL.